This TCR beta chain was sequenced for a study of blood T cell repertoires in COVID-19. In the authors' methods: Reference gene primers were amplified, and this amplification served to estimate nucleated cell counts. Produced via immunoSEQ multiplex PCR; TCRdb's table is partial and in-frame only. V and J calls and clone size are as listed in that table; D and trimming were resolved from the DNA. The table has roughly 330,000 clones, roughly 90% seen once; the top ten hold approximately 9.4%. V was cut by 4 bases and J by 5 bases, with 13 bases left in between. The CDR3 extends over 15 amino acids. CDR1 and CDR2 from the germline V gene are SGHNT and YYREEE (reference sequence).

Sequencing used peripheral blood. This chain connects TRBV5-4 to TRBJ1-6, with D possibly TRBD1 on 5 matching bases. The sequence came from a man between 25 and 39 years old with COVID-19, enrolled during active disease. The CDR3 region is CASSPRTPDNSPLHF. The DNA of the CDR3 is TGTGCCAGCAGCCCAAGGACACCTGATAATTCACCCCTCCACTTT.